This T cell receptor beta chain appears in the sequencing data of a study of blood T cell repertoires in COVID-19. In the source study's methods: Estimation of nucleated cell counts was performed using reference gene primer amplification. Profiled with immunoSEQ multiplex PCR; TCRdb holds only in-frame clones, not every one. V, J and clone size are those of that table, while D and trimming were read from the DNA. There are 210,000 or so clones in the sample; 87% occur only once, and roughly 2% lies in the top ten. V lost 4 bases and J lost 8; bases outside the gene matches: 6. Germline loops: CDR1 SGDLS, CDR2 YYNGEE. The CDR3 loop spans 14 amino acids.

Sequencing was done on a sample of peripheral blood. The receptor comes from a middle-aged man with active or convalescent COVID-19. The chain couples TRBV9 to TRBJ1-2; the match to TRBD1 covers 12 bases. The CDR3 DNA follows: TGTGCCAGCAGCCGGGACAGGGGGCAGAAAGGCTACACCTTC. Protein: CASSRDRGQKGYTF.